One and the same sample provided the 9 T cell receptor beta chains below, sequenced in a study of blood T cell repertoires in COVID-19. The assay was immunoSEQ multiplex PCR, and TCRdb's table has in-frame clones only and misses some. The sample records about 130,000 clones, 84% being singletons. The specimen sequenced was peripheral blood. The receptors derive from a man aged 55 to 70 with acute or convalescent COVID-19.

The chain recombines TRBV18 with TRBJ1-1; D is ambiguous. Germline V lookup: CDR1 KGHSH, CDR2 LQKENI. V shed 0 bases and J shed 3 bases, with 14 bases lying between them. CDR3 size: 16 residues. For the CDR3, the DNA is TGTGCCAGCTCACCACCAACGGGAAATGACCACACTGAAGCTTTCTTT. It codes for CASSPPTGNDHTEAFF.

Details on this clone: The same CDR3 also results from other DNA sequences found in this sample. The CDR3 nucleotides read TGCGCCAGCAGCTTGGTGGCTAGCGGGGGCACCGGGGAGCTGTTTTTT. Amino acids: CASSLVASGGTGELFF. The rearrangement links TRBV5-1 to TRBJ2-2; the match to TRBD2 covers 10 bases. Per germline, CDR1 SGHRS and CDR2 YFSETQ. V was pared by 0 bases and J by 4 bases, with 3 bases of the junction left unmatched. This CDR3 comprises 16 residues.

The V and J genes are TRBV5-1 and TRBJ2-3; 7 bases fit TRBD1. The ends lost 3 bases at V and 2 bases at J; junction bases unmatched: 6. The CDR3 runs to 15 residues. CDR1 SGHRS and CDR2 YFSETQ come from the germline V gene. CDR3 sequence (DNA): TGCGCCAGCAGCTATGGGGACAGCCACACAGATACGCAGTATTTT. It encodes CASSYGDSHTDTQYF. Together with reference TRBV5-1 and TRBJ2-3, the CDR3 gives the full variable domain: KAGVTQTPRYLIKTRGQQVTLSCSPISGHRSVSWYQQTPGQGLQFLFEYFSETQRNKGNFPGRFSGRQFSNSRSEMNVSTLELGDSALYLCASSYGDSHTDTQYFGPGTRLTVL.

The V and J genes are TRBV29-1 and TRBJ1-2, with 7 bases identical to TRBD1. Losses at the gene ends were 6 bases for V and 3 bases for J; bases not matched to a gene: 13. CDR1 and CDR2 from the germline V gene are SQVTM and ANQGSEA. The CDR3 has 15 residues. In nucleotides, the CDR3 is TGCAGCGTCTCTCAAGGGGTCACAGGGGACTATGGCTACACCTTC. Translating gives CSVSQGVTGDYGYTF. The full variable domain, completed using reference TRBV29-1 and TRBJ1-2, is SAVISQKPSRDICQRGTSLTIQCQVDSQVTMMFWYRQQPGQSLTLIATANQGSEATYESGFVIDKFPISRPNLTFSTLTVSNMSPEDSSIYLCSVSQGVTGDYGYTFGSGTRLTVV.

This chain joins TRBV6-5 and TRBJ2-7, with 8 bases matching TRBD1. The germline V gene encodes CDR1 MNHEY and CDR2 SVGAGI. Trimming cost V 2 bases and J 6 bases; bases outside gene matches: 6. This CDR3 has 14 residues. CDR3: CASSYPRTGREQYF. The CDR3 region has the DNA TGTGCCAGCAGTTACCCCCGGACAGGGCGCGAGCAGTACTTC.

The chain has TRBV19 and TRBJ2-7; TRBD2 matches at 7 bases. The trim removed 1 base at V and 2 bases at J, leaving 5 bases unmatched. Germline values: CDR1 LNHDA, CDR2 SQIVND (reference sequence). The CDR3 loop spans 15 amino acids. For the CDR3, the DNA is TGTGCCAGTAGTATAGTGGCTAGCGGAACCTACGAGCAGTACTTC. Its protein product is CASSIVASGTYEQYF.

The V and J genes are TRBV11-1 and TRBJ2-2; D is unresolved. Per germline, CDR1 SGHAT and CDR2 FQDESV (reference sequence). The CDR3 spans 16 residues. Trimming took off 3 bases at V and 3 bases at J, with 14 bases between the two ends. CDR3 amino acids: CASSFMRPIHTGELFF. CDR3 nucleotides: TGTGCCAGCAGCTTCATGCGGCCGATACACACCGGGGAGCTGTTTTTT.

The V call is TRBV24-1, the J call TRBJ2-3; D may be TRBD1 (6 bases). CDR1 and CDR2 (germline): KGHDR, SFDVKD. This CDR3 is built from 15 residues. The germline V and J ends were trimmed by 3 bases and 2 bases, with 11 bases remaining between them. The CDR3 here is CATSDEQGFTDTQYF. In DNA, the CDR3 is TGTGCCACCAGTGATGAACAGGGATTCACAGATACGCAGTATTTT.

V usage is TRBV9 and J usage is TRBJ2-7; tentatively, D is TRBD2 (5 bases). The ends were cut back, 7 bases at V and 2 bases at J, with 10 bases in the middle. The CDR3 has 12 amino acids. The germline V gene encodes CDR1 SGDLS and CDR2 YYNGEE. CDR3 bases: TGTGCCAGCGGCGGAGGTCCCTACGAGCAGTACTTC. Its protein product is CASGGGPYEQYF. The full variable domain, in which reference TRBV9 and TRBJ2-7 provide the parts outside the CDR3, is DSGVTQTPKHLITATGQRVTLRCSPRSGDLSVYWYQQSLDQGLQFLIQYYNGEERAKGNILERFSAQQFPDLHSELNLSSLELGDSALYFCASGGGPYEQYFGPGTRLTVT.